The clone carrying this T cell receptor beta chain was detected only a few times. This specimen includes other DNA sequences encoding the same CDR3. The germline CDR1 and CDR2 sequences are SGDLS and YYNGEE. Trimming removed 7 bases at V and 1 base at J, with 9 bases between. The CDR3 length is 12 residues. Generated by immunoSEQ multiplex PCR, the TCRdb table keeps only in-frame clones and is missing some. The repertoire holds 150,000 to 200,000 clones, 65% to 85% seen once, with around 5% in the top ten. The data are from a study of blood T cell repertoires in COVID-19. Study details: T cells, B-cell-depleted T cells, or PBMCs supplied cDNA or gDNA.

The study drew participants aged about 18 to 89 years from approximately 23 US areas. The clonotype comes from a man in his 70s who had been exposed to COVID-19. The chain links TRBV9 to TRBJ2-7; D may be TRBD1 (5 bases). Sequenced: PBMCs or T cells enriched from blood (not recorded which). CDR3 loop: CASSRDSYEQYF. The CDR3 DNA is TGTGCCAGCTCCAGGGATTCCTACGAGCAGTACTTC. Looking up the rest from reference TRBV9 and TRBJ2-7 gives the full variable domain: DSGVTQTPKHLITATGQRVTLRCSPRSGDLSVYWYQQSLDQGLQFLIQYYNGEERAKGNILERFSAQQFPDLHSELNLSSLELGDSALYFCASSRDSYEQYFGPGTRLTVT.